A single sample gave rise to the 20 T cell receptor beta chains below, sequenced in a study of shared clonotypes between healthy human individuals. The protocol was immunoSEQ multiplex PCR, while the TCRdb copy is restricted to in-frame clones and leaves out a portion. The table has 400,000 to 600,000 clones, about 80% seen once. Sequencing was carried out using PBMCs. Receptors originate from a woman between 40 and 50 years old in good health. Some clones in this sample may be carry-over from other donors' samples.

The chain is built from TRBV5-6 and TRBJ1-4, with a tentative D call TRBD1 (6 bases). This CDR3 spans 13 amino acids. The ends were cut back, 2 bases at V and 7 bases at J, with 9 bases in the middle. Germline loops: CDR1 SGHDT, CDR2 YYEEEE. CDR3 DNA: TGTGCCAGCAGCTTACAGGGACTTGAAAAACTGTTTTTT. It codes for CASSLQGLEKLFF.

The chain is built from TRBV20-1 and TRBJ2-2, with D perhaps matching TRBD1 (5 bases). Germline CDR1 is DFQATT and CDR2 is SNEGSKA (reference sequence). Trimming cost V 3 bases and J 6 bases, with 5 bases left between them. This CDR3 region has 11 residues. CDR3 DNA sequence: TGCAGTGCTAGGGGGCCCGGGGAGCTGTTTTTT. Its translation is CSARGPGELFF.

V usage is TRBV5-1 and J usage is TRBJ1-4; 9 bases line up with TRBD1. V lost 2 bases and J lost 6; bases outside the gene matches: 5. Germline CDR1 reads SGHRS; CDR2 reads YFSETQ. CDR3 length: 15 amino acids. CDR3 nucleotide sequence: TGCGCCAGCAGCTTACAGGGGGCCTGGGATGAAAAACTGTTTTTT. It encodes CASSLQGAWDEKLFF.

The chain is built from TRBV6-4 and TRBJ1-5; D gene uncertain. V lost 3 bases, J lost 0 bases, and 3 bases lay in between. In germline, CDR1 is MRHNA, CDR2 SNTAGT. The CDR3 extends over 13 amino acids. The DNA of the CDR3 is TGTGCCAGCAGTGAATATAGCAATCAGCCCCAGCATTTT. This gives the protein CASSEYSNQPQHF.

This rearrangement joins TRBV19 to TRBJ1-1; weak D call: TRBD1 (6 bases). The CDR3 is 15 residues long. V lost 5 bases, J lost 3 bases, and 16 bases lay in between. CDR1 and CDR2 from the germline V gene are LNHDA and SQIVND (reference sequence). This chain's CDR3 is CASSDTGTWDTEAFF. CDR3 coding DNA: TGTGCCAGTAGTGACACCGGGACATGGGACACTGAAGCTTTCTTT.

The rearrangement uses TRBV11-2 and TRBJ2-7; D is possibly TRBD1 (5 bases). This CDR3 contains 15 residues. Trimming left V 1 base short and J 0 bases short, with 10 bases between. From germline, CDR1 is SGHAT and CDR2 FQNNGV. CDR3 sequence (DNA): TGTGCCAGCAGCTTAGCCTCGGACATCTCCTACGAGCAGTACTTC. Its protein is CASSLASDISYEQYF. The entire variable domain, with the rest obtained from reference TRBV11-2 and TRBJ2-7, is as follows: EAGVAQSPRYKIIEKRQSVAFWCNPISGHATLYWYQQILGQGPKLLIQFQNNGVVDDSQLPKDRFSAERLKGVDSTLKIQPAKLEDSAVYLCASSLASDISYEQYFGPGTRLTVT.

The chain uses TRBV11-3 and TRBJ2-2; D unresolved. The CDR3 sequence is 13 residues long. Germline lookup yields CDR1 SGHNT and CDR2 YENEEA. Trimming left V 6 bases short and J 4 bases short, with 9 bases between. CDR3 region: CASSSARTGELFF. The CDR3 DNA reads as TGTGCCAGCAGTTCTGCTCGCACCGGGGAGCTGTTTTTT.

The rearrangement links TRBV29-1 to TRBJ2-7; 7 bases align to TRBD2. Trimming took 6 bases from V and 7 from J; bases not matched to a gene: 18. The CDR3 totals 15 residues. Germline CDR1 and CDR2: SQVTM and ANQGSEA. This CDR3 reads CSVQTLSGEILEQYF. The CDR3 region has the DNA TGCAGCGTCCAGACACTAAGCGGGGAGATCTTAGAGCAGTACTTC.

The V call is TRBV2, the J call TRBJ2-1; 12 bases match TRBD2. The CDR3 loop spans 16 amino acids. The trim removed 8 bases at V and 3 bases at J, leaving 8 bases unmatched. CDR1 is SNHLY and CDR2 is FYNNEI in the germline V gene. The CDR3 protein is CASARTSGIDYNEQFF. CDR3 bases: TGTGCCAGCGCAAGGACTAGCGGGATTGACTACAATGAGCAGTTCTTC. Together with reference TRBV2 and TRBJ2-1, the CDR3 gives the full variable domain: EPEVTQTPSHQVTQMGQEVILRCVPISNHLYFYWYRQILGQKVEFLVSFYNNEISEKSEIFDDQFSVERPDGSNFTLKIRSTKLEDSAMYFCASARTSGIDYNEQFFGPGTRLTVL.

This rearrangement joins TRBV10-2 to TRBJ1-1, with 10 bases aligning to TRBD1. J gave up 2 bases and V 6 bases, and 6 bases lay outside the gene matches. Germline-derived CDR1 and CDR2 are WSHSY and SAAADI. This CDR3 has 15 residues. The DNA of the CDR3 is TGCGCCAGCAGAGGACAGGGGGGCGGAAACACTGAAGCTTTCTTT. Amino acids: CASRGQGGGNTEAFF.

V and J are TRBV10-3 and TRBJ2-5; D might be TRBD2 (6 bases). This CDR3 has 13 residues. Deletions cut 3 bases from V and 5 bases from J, with 10 bases between. Germline loops: CDR1 ENHRY, CDR2 SYGVKD. The CDR3: CAISELAPETQYF. CDR3 sequence (DNA): TGTGCCATCAGTGAACTAGCCCCCGAGACCCAGTACTTC.

The CDR3 DNA is TGTGCCAGCAGCAAACCCGGACAGGGAGGAAACACCATATATTTT. Its translation: CASSKPGQGGNTIYF. The chain links TRBV11-3 to TRBJ1-3, with TRBD1 matching over 8 bases. CDR3 length: 15 residues. Germline CDR1 reads SGHNT; CDR2 reads YENEEA. Trimming cost V 5 bases and J 4 bases; bases outside gene matches: 7.

The rearrangement uses TRBV10-1 and TRBJ2-1; 8 bases line up with TRBD2. The V segment lost 2 bases and the J segment 3 bases; nucleotides outside the gene matches: 15. The CDR3 runs 19 residues. Germline V gene lookup returns CDR1 WNHNN and CDR2 SYGVQD (reference sequence). CDR3 DNA: TGCGCCAGCAGTGAGAGGCGCCCCTCAGCGGGAGTCGACTACAATGAGCAGTTCTTC. Translation gives CASSERRPSAGVDYNEQFF.

In this sample, this clone turned up a few times. The chain links TRBV7-2 to TRBJ1-2, with a tentative D call TRBD1 (5 bases). Germline V gives CDR1 SGHTA, CDR2 FQGNSA. The CDR3 runs 13 residues. Trimming left V 4 bases short and J 2 bases short, with 8 bases between. The CDR3 region is CASSSAGNYGYTF. The CDR3, as DNA: TGTGCCAGCAGCTCGGCAGGGAACTATGGCTACACCTTC.

This clone was counted only a few times. This rearrangement joins TRBV6-4 to TRBJ2-3; the D gene is possibly TRBD2 (7 bases). The CDR3 covers 15 residues. The V end lost 3 bases, the J end lost 2 bases, and 12 bases lay between the germline ends. Germline CDR1 and CDR2: MRHNA and SNTAGT. The CDR3 DNA reads TGTGCCAGCAGTGAAGGAGGGGGGGTCACAGATACGCAGTATTTT. Translated, it gives CASSEGGGVTDTQYF.

The V and J genes are TRBV30 and TRBJ2-6; D is ambiguous. This CDR3 contains 17 residues. Germline V gene lookup returns CDR1 GTSNPN and CDR2 SVGIG (reference sequence). With 1 base removed from V and 1 base from J, the gap between germline ends came to 14 bases. DNA of the CDR3: TGTGCCTGGAGTGGTATATTCGGGCAGTCTGGGGCCAACGTCCTGACTTTC. Translated: CAWSGIFGQSGANVLTF.

The chain recombines TRBV7-3 with TRBJ1-1; D might be TRBD1 (6 bases). The germline CDR1 and CDR2 sequences are SGHTA and FQGTGA. Deletions cut 2 bases from V and 0 bases from J, with 10 bases between. CDR3 size: 15 residues. In DNA form, the CDR3 reads TGTGCCAGCAGCTTATTCGGACAGATGAACACTGAAGCTTTCTTT. It translates to CASSLFGQMNTEAFF.

The rearrangement joins TRBV10-3 to TRBJ2-3, with TRBD2 as a possible D gene (5 bases). Germline CDR1 reads ENHRY; CDR2 reads SYGVKD. CDR3 size: 14 residues. V lost 6 bases and J 2 bases, leaving 12 bases between the germline ends. This CDR3 reads CAIRLGLSTDTQYF. The CDR3 nucleotides are TGTGCCATCAGACTAGGCCTTTCCACAGATACGCAGTATTTT.

The V gene is TRBV11-2, the J gene TRBJ1-1; 8 bases align to TRBD1. CDR1 and CDR2 from the germline V gene are SGHAT and FQNNGV. There are 15 residues in the CDR3. With 1 base clipped from V and 2 bases from J, the junction kept 3 bases outside the gene matches. For the CDR3, the DNA is TGTGCCAGCAGCTTAGGGACAGGGAAAAACACTGAAGCTTTCTTT. This encodes CASSLGTGKNTEAFF.

V is TRBV19 and J is TRBJ2-1, with 10 positions matching TRBD2. The CDR3 consists of 15 residues. Germline CDR1 reads LNHDA; CDR2 reads SQIVND (reference sequence). Trimming at V came to 6 bases and at J to 10 bases, leaving 12 bases not matched to a gene. CDR3 protein: CASRTPRLAGEEQFF. The CDR3 DNA reads TGTGCCAGTAGGACCCCCCGGCTAGCGGGAGAGGAGCAGTTCTTC. Supplemented by reference TRBV19 and TRBJ2-1, the full variable domain reads DGGITQSPKYLFRKEGQNVTLSCEQNLNHDAMYWYRQDPGQGLRLIYYSQIVNDFQKGDIAEGYSVSREKKESFPLTVTSAQKNPTAFYLCASRTPRLAGEEQFFGPGTRLTVL.